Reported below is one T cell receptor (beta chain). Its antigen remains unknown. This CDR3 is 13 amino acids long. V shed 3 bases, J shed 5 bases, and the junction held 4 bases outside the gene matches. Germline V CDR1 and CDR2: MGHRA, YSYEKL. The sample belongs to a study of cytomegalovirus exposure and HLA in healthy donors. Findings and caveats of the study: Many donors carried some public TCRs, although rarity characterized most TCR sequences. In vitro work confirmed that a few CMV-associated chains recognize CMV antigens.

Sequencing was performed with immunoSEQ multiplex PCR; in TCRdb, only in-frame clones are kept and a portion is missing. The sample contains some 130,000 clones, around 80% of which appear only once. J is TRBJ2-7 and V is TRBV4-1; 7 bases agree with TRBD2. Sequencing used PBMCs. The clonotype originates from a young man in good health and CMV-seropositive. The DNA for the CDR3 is TGCGCCAGCAGCCAGGGAGGGGTCAACGAGCAGTACTTC. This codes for CASSQGGVNEQYF.